This T cell receptor (beta chain) was recorded in a study of blood T cell repertoires in COVID-19. Looking at the study overall: The samples span acute and convalescent COVID-19 from the United States, Italy and Spain. In each case, the material was cDNA or gDNA derived from T cells, B-cell-depleted T cells, or PBMCs.

This clone appeared a single time. The table came from immunoSEQ multiplex PCR; TCRdb's copy has only in-frame clones and leaves some out. The table has approximately 120,000 clones, around 88% seen once. Specimen: peripheral blood. This TCR was sampled from a human donor with acute or convalescent COVID-19. The donor label of this sample is uncertain.

The CDR3 sequence is CASSERGGSAYEQYF. The CDR3 DNA sequence: TGTGCCAGCAGTGAGCGGGGCGGCTCAGCTTACGAGCAGTACTTC. The rearrangement joins TRBV6-1 to TRBJ2-7; perhaps TRBD2 as D (6 bases). This CDR3 comprises 15 residues. Germline V gives CDR1 MNHNS, CDR2 SASEGT. V was cut by 3 bases and J by 4 bases, with 16 bases left in between.